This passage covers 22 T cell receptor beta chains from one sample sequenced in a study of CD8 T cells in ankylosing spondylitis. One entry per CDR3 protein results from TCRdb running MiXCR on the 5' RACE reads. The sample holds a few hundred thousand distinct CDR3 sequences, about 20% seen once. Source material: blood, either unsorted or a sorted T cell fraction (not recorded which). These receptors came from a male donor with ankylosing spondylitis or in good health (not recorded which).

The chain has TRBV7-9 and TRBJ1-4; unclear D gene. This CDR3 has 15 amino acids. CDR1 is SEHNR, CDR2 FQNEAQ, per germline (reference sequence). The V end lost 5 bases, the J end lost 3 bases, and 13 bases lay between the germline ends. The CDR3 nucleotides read TGTGCCAGCAGCCCCCAACTCACCCCTAATGAAAAACTGTTTTTT. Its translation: CASSPQLTPNEKLFF.

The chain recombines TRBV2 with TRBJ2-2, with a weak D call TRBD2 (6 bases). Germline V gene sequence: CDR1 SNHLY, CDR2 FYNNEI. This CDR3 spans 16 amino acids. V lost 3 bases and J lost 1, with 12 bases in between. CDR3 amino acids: CASSDLGGVNTGELFF. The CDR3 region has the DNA TGTGCCAGCAGTGATTTGGGGGGAGTGAACACCGGGGAGCTGTTTTTT. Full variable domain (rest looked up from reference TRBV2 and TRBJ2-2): EPEVTQTPSHQVTQMGQEVILRCVPISNHLYFYWYRQILGQKVEFLVSFYNNEISEKSEIFDDQFSVERPDGSNFTLKIRSTKLEDSAMYFCASSDLGGVNTGELFFGEGSRLTVL.

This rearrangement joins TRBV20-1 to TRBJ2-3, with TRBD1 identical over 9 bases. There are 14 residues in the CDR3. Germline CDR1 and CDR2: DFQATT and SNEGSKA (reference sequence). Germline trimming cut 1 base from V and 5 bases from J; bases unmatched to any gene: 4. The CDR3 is CSARGGQGIDTQYF. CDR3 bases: TGCAGTGCTAGAGGGGGACAGGGAATAGATACGCAGTATTTT.

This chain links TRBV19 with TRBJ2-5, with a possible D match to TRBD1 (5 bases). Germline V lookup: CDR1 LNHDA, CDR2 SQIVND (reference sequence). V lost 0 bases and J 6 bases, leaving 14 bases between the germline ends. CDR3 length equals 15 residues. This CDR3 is CASSIDRWTPKTQYF. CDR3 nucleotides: TGTGCCAGTAGTATAGATCGATGGACACCGAAGACCCAGTACTTC.

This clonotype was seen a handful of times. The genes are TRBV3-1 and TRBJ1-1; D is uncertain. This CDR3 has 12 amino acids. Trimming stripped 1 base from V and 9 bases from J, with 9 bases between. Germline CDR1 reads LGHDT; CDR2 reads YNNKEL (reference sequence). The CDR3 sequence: CASSQVPRKAFF. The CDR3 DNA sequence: TGTGCCAGCAGCCAAGTCCCCAGGAAAGCTTTCTTT.

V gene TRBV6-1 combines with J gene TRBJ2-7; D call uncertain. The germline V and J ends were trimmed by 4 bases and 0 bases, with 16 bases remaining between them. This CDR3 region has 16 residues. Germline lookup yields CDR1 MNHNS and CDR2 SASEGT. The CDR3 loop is CASSAELVVFSYEQYV. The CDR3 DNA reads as TGTGCCAGCAGTGCCGAGTTGGTGGTGTTCTCCTACGAGCAGTACGTC.

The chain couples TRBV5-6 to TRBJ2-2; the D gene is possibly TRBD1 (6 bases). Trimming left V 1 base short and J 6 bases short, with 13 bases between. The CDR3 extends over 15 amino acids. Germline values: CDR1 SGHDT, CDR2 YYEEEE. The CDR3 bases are TGTGCCAGCAGCTTGACCCTACAGGGCGCCGGGGAGCTGTTTTTT. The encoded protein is CASSLTLQGAGELFF.

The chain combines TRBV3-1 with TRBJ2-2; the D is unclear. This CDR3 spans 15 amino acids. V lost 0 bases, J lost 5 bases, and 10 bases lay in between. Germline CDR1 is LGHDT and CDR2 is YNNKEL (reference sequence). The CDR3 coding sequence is TGTGCCAGCAGCCAAGACGATTCTCGTACCGGGGAGCTGTTTTTT. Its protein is CASSQDDSRTGELFF.

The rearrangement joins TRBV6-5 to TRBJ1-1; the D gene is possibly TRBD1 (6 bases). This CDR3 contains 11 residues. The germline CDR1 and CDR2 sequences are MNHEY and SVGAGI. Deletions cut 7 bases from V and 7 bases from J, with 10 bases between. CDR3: CASIRGSEAFF. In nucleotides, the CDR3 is TGTGCCAGCATAAGGGGGAGTGAAGCTTTCTTT.

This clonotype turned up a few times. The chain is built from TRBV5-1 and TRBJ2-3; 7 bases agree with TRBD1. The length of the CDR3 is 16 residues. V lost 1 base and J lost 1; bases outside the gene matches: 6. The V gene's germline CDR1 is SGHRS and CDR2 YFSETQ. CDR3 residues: CASSLMGTGGTDTQYF. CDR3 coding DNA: TGCGCCAGCAGCTTGATGGGCACAGGGGGCACAGATACGCAGTATTTT.

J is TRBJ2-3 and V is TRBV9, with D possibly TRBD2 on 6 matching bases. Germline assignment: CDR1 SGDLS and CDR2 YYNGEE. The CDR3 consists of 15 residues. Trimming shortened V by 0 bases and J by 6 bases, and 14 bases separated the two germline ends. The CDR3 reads CASSVVSGPWDTQYF. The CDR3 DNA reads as TGTGCCAGCAGCGTAGTAAGCGGGCCGTGGGATACGCAGTATTTT.

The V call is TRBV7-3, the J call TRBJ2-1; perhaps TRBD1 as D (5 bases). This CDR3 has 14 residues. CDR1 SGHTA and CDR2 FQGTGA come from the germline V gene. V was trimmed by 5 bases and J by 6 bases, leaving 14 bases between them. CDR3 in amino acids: CASSPTGLLNEQFF. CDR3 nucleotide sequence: TGTGCCAGCAGCCCTACAGGCCTCCTCAATGAGCAGTTCTTC.

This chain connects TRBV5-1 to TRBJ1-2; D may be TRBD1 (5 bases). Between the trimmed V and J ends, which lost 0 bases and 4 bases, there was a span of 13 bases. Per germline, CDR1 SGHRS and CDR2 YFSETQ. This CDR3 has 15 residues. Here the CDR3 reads CASSLGDSVSYGYTF. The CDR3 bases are TGCGCCAGCAGCTTGGGAGACAGTGTTTCCTATGGCTACACCTTC.

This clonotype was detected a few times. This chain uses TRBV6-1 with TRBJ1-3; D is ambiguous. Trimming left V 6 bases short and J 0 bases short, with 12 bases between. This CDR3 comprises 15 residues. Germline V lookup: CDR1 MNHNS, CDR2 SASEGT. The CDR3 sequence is CASRRDESSGNTIYF. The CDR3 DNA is TGTGCCAGCAGACGAGACGAGAGCTCTGGAAACACCATATATTTT.

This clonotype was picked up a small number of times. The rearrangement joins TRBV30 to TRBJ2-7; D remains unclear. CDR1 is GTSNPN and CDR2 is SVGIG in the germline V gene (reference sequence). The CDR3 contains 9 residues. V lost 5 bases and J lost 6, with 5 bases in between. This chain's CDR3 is CAWGCEQYV. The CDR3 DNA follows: TGTGCCTGGGGATGCGAGCAGTACGTC.

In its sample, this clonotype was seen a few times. In DNA form, the CDR3 reads TGCGCCAGCAGCTCGACCGTTAGCGGGGGGGATGAGCAGTTCTTC. Protein: CASSSTVSGGDEQFF. This chain uses TRBV5-1 with TRBJ2-1; 11 nucleotides agree with TRBD2. The CDR3 length is 15 residues. Germline V lookup: CDR1 SGHRS, CDR2 YFSETQ. V lost 3 bases to trimming and J lost 8 bases; unmatched junction nucleotides: 7.

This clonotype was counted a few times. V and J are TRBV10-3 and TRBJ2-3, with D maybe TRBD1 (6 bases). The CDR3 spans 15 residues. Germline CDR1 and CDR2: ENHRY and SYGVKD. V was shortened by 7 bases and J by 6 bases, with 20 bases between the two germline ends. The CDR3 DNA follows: TGTGCCATCACCCGAAGTGACAGGTCCACCGATACGCAGTATTTT. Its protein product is CAITRSDRSTDTQYF.

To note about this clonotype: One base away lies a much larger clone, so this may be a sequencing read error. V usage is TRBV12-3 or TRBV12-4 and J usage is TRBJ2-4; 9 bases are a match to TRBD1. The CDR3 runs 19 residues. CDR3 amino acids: CTSSSRHWDRVPSENIQYF. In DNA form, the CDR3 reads TGTACCAGCAGTTCTCGACATTGGGACAGGGTCCCATCTGAAAACATTCAGTACTTC.

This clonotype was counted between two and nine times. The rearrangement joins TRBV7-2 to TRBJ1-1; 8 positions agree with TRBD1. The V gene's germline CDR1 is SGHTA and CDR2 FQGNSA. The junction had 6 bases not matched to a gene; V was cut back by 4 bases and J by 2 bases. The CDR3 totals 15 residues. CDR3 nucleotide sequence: TGTGCCAGCAGCTCCACGGGACAGGTAAACACTGAAGCTTTCTTT. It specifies CASSSTGQVNTEAFF.

The CDR3 loop reads CASSFNQGAGGNTIYF. The CDR3 region has the DNA TGTGCCAGCAGTTTTAATCAGGGGGCAGGTGGAAACACCATATATTTT. The J gene is TRBJ1-3, the V gene TRBV12-3 or TRBV12-4, with 8 bases fitting TRBD1. Germline trimming cut 3 bases from V and 3 bases from J; bases unmatched to any gene: 7. CDR3 length equals 16 residues.

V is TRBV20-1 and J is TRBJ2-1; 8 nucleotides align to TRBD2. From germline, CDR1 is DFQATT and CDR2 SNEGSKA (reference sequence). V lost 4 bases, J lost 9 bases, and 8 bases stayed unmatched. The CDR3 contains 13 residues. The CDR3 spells CSATGTRITEQFF. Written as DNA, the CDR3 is TGCAGTGCTACCGGGACTAGAATTACTGAGCAGTTCTTC.

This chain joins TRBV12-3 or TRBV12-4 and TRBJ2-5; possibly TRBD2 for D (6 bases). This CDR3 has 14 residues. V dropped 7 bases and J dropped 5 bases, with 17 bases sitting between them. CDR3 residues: CASTNPGLGETQYF. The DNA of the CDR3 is TGTGCCAGCACTAATCCGGGACTTGGCGAGACCCAGTACTTC.